The 21 T cell receptor beta chains presented below share a single source sample, sequenced in a study of cytomegalovirus exposure and HLA in healthy donors. Primers for the PCR totalled 60 Vbeta and 13 Jbeta. TCRdb's table, derived via immunoSEQ multiplex PCR, lists solely in-frame clones and lacks some. This table has around 150,000 clones, around 84% appearing once. Sequenced sample: PBMCs. Receptors originate from a man younger than 35 in good health and CMV-seropositive.

The chain has TRBV6-5 and TRBJ1-2, with 7 bases that match TRBD1. The CDR3 is 15 residues long. The germline gives CDR1 MNHEY, CDR2 SVGAGI. The J segment lost 8 bases and the V segment lost 6 bases, leaving 15 bases of the junction unmatched. The CDR3 protein is CASSLQGSASRGYTF. CDR3 nucleotide sequence: TGTGCCAGCAGCCTACAGGGGTCCGCCAGTCGGGGCTACACCTTC.

This chain connects TRBV27 to TRBJ2-7; TRBD1 is a possible D gene (5 bases). The V end lost 2 bases, the J end lost 0 bases, and 8 bases lay between the germline ends. The CDR3 contains 14 residues. Per the germline V gene, CDR1 is MNHEY and CDR2 is SMNVEV (reference sequence). This chain's CDR3 is CASSLSQGSYEQYF. The CDR3 nucleotides are TGTGCCAGCAGTTTAAGTCAGGGCTCCTACGAGCAGTACTTC.

In this sample, this clone turned up once. The J gene is TRBJ1-3, the V gene TRBV25-1; D gene uncertain. With 6 bases removed from V and 4 bases from J, the gap between germline ends came to 7 bases. Germline V gene lookup returns CDR1 MGHDK and CDR2 SYGVNS. This CDR3 region has 12 residues. CDR3 DNA: TGTGCCAGCAGCCATCAGGGAAACACCATATATTTT. Its protein product is CASSHQGNTIYF.

As regards this clone: This specimen includes other DNA sequences encoding the same CDR3. CDR3 sequence: CASSSIAGEQFF. The DNA for the CDR3 is TGTGCCAGCAGCTCGATTGCGGGTGAGCAGTTCTTC. The chain carries TRBV5-6 and TRBJ2-1; possibly TRBD2 for D (5 bases). The CDR3 contains 12 residues. Germline V gives CDR1 SGHDT, CDR2 YYEEEE. The germline V and J ends were trimmed by 3 bases and 9 bases, with 10 bases remaining between them.

This clone has just one count. V and J are TRBV5-6 and TRBJ1-2, with 7 bases fitting TRBD1. In germline, CDR1 is SGHDT, CDR2 YYEEEE. The CDR3 is 15 residues long. V lost 4 bases to trimming and J lost 8 bases; unmatched junction nucleotides: 14. The CDR3, as DNA: TGTGCCAGCAGCCCGAATTTCGACAGGGCGAGGGGCTACACCTTC. This translates into CASSPNFDRARGYTF.

CDR3 nucleotides: TGTGCCAGCAACCACAGGGCGAAGGCTTACCAGCCCCAGCATTTT. Protein sequence: CASNHRAKAYQPQHF. The rearrangement joins TRBV2 to TRBJ1-5; weak D call: TRBD1 (6 bases). V lost 7 bases and J 7 bases, leaving 20 bases between the germline ends. CDR1 is SNHLY, CDR2 FYNNEI, per germline. The CDR3 spans 15 residues.

The rearrangement joins TRBV29-1 to TRBJ2-2, with 10 bases identical to TRBD1. Trimming removed 5 bases from V and 7 bases from J; junction bases left unmatched: 7. The germline V gene encodes CDR1 SQVTM and CDR2 ANQGSEA. CDR3 length: 14 amino acids. CDR3: CSVPGQGKGGELFF. The CDR3 DNA follows: TGCAGCGTTCCGGGACAGGGGAAGGGCGGGGAGCTGTTTTTT.

The rearrangement joins TRBV12-5 to TRBJ2-3, with a tentative D call TRBD2 (5 bases). This CDR3 is 13 amino acids long. CDR1 is LGHNT and CDR2 is FRNRAP in the germline V gene. V gave up 2 bases and J gave up 6 bases, with 9 bases separating them. In nucleotides, the CDR3 is TGTGCTAGTGGTTTGTACTTAGCGGATACGCAGTATTTT. Its translation is CASGLYLADTQYF.

CDR3 sequence (DNA): TGCGCCAGCAGCTTGGGGGGGACAGGGGACTACGAGCAGTACTTC. The encoded protein is CASSLGGTGDYEQYF. The chain has TRBV5-1 and TRBJ2-7; TRBD1 agrees at 10 bases. CDR1 is SGHRS, CDR2 YFSETQ, per germline. CDR3 length: 15 residues. The J segment lost 3 bases and the V segment lost 0 bases, leaving 3 bases of the junction unmatched.

The genes are TRBV29-1 and TRBJ2-1; no definite D call. The V gene's germline CDR1 is SQVTM and CDR2 ANQGSEA. V lost 4 bases and J lost 2, with 12 bases in between. The length of the CDR3 is 14 residues. CDR3 loop: CSVVWHKAYNEQFF. The CDR3 DNA is TGCAGCGTTGTTTGGCATAAAGCCTACAATGAGCAGTTCTTC.

In DNA form, the CDR3 reads TGTGCCAGCAGCTTAGGCGGCAGTGGTAACACTGAAGCTTTCTTT. Translation gives CASSLGGSGNTEAFF. This chain connects TRBV7-6 to TRBJ1-1; D is undetermined. The CDR3 contains 15 residues. Trimming removed 1 base from V and 2 bases from J, with 11 bases in between. The germline V gene has CDR1 SGHVS and CDR2 FNYEAQ.

The gene calls are TRBV6-5 and TRBJ1-4, with D tentatively TRBD1 (5 bases). CDR1 is MNHEY and CDR2 is SVGAGI in the germline V gene. With 0 bases removed from V and 6 bases from J, the gap between germline ends came to 11 bases. The CDR3 covers 15 residues. This CDR3 reads CASSYSGGKYEKLFF. DNA for the CDR3: TGTGCCAGCAGTTACTCGGGGGGAAAATATGAAAAACTGTTTTTT.

The chain links TRBV7-2 to TRBJ1-5; tentatively, D is TRBD1 (5 bases). The CDR3 contains 15 residues. Trimming took off 5 bases at V and 4 bases at J, with 15 bases between the two ends. Per the germline V gene, CDR1 is SGHTA and CDR2 is FQGNSA. CDR3 coding DNA: TGTGCCAGCAGCCGCCTAGGGGCTGATAATCAGCCCCAGCATTTT. Its translation: CASSRLGADNQPQHF.

The rearrangement uses TRBV6-5 and TRBJ1-1; no reliable D call. Germline V lookup: CDR1 MNHEY, CDR2 SVGAGI. The CDR3 runs to 15 residues. V was shortened by 0 bases and J by 6 bases, with 14 bases between the two germline ends. CDR3 residues: CASSYSRPGSAEAFF. The CDR3 nucleotides are TGTGCCAGCAGTTACTCGAGGCCCGGGAGCGCTGAAGCTTTCTTT.

In this sample, this clone turned up a few times. This rearrangement joins TRBV7-9 to TRBJ1-4; D is perhaps TRBD1 (5 bases). The germline gives CDR1 SEHNR, CDR2 FQNEAQ (reference sequence). The CDR3 runs to 14 residues. Deletions cut 1 base from V and 5 bases from J, with 8 bases between. Written as DNA, the CDR3 is TGTGCCAGCAGCTTAGGAAGGACAAATGAAAAACTGTTTTTT. This encodes CASSLGRTNEKLFF.

V gene TRBV6-5 combines with J gene TRBJ2-7; 8 bases match TRBD1. Germline V lookup: CDR1 MNHEY, CDR2 SVGAGI. The CDR3 covers 13 residues. Germline trimming cut 5 bases from V and 2 bases from J; bases unmatched to any gene: 2. The CDR3 bases are TGTGCCAGCAGTCGACAGGGGCCCTACGAGCAGTACTTC. Its translation: CASSRQGPYEQYF.

V gene TRBV21-1 combines with J gene TRBJ1-2. TRBV21-1 is a known pseudogene. CDR3 length: 18 residues. The CDR3 DNA is TGTGCCAGCAGCAAAGACTCCGGGGGGTTTCTGGGGGACTATGGCTACACCTTC. It is translated as CASSKDSGGFLGDYGYTF.

This clone was picked up a small number of times. The rearrangement uses TRBV19 and TRBJ1-2; the D is unclear. Deletions cut 9 bases from V and 2 bases from J, with 22 bases between. The CDR3 extends over 16 amino acids. Germline V gene sequence: CDR1 LNHDA, CDR2 SQIVND (reference sequence). CDR3 loop: CASRDGPSPANYGYTF. The CDR3 DNA is TGTGCCAGCCGGGATGGGCCGAGCCCCGCCAACTATGGCTACACCTTC.

The chain recombines TRBV27 with TRBJ2-6; 10 positions agree with TRBD2. With V trimmed by 3 bases and J by 3 bases, 11 bases remained unmatched. The CDR3 sequence is 19 residues long. Looked up from germline, CDR1 is MNHEY and CDR2 is SMNVEV (reference sequence). The CDR3 protein is CASSLEGLAGVYGANVLTF. Written as DNA, the CDR3 is TGTGCCAGCAGTTTGGAGGGGCTAGCGGGGGTTTATGGGGCCAACGTCCTGACTTTC.

This chain connects TRBV9 to TRBJ1-2; TRBD1 matches 7 bases. Per the germline V gene, CDR1 is SGDLS and CDR2 is YYNGEE. There are 17 residues in the CDR3. V gave up 3 bases and J gave up 4 bases; unmatched junction bases: 15. In DNA form, the CDR3 reads TGTGCCAGCAGCGGTCGGAGGGGGCAGTCGGTATTCTATGGCTACACCTTC. Its translation: CASSGRRGQSVFYGYTF.

The rearrangement links TRBV7-2 to TRBJ1-1, with 10 bases identical to TRBD1. The trim removed 5 bases at V and 1 base at J, leaving 4 bases unmatched. This CDR3 is 15 amino acids long. Per germline, CDR1 SGHTA and CDR2 FQGNSA. CDR3 in DNA: TGTGCCAGCAGCACGAGACAGGGGGCGAACACTGAAGCTTTCTTT. This gives the protein CASSTRQGANTEAFF.